Listed below are T cell receptor beta chains from one sample, sequenced in a study of breast tumors, draining lymph nodes, adjacent tissues. TCRdb processed the multiplex PCR reads anew with MiXCR; each CDR3 protein has one entry. The sample records around 170,000 distinct CDR3 sequences, 33% being singletons. Sequenced sample: axillary lymph node tissue. Receptors originate from a female donor with breast cancer. Some clones in this sample may be carry-over from other donors' samples. The CDR3 runs from the conserved cysteine through the conserved F or W. The D gene is left open where the match is weak. Size is omitted from some rows. Given values are once, few, many or a class for expanded clones.

TRBJ2-1,-,TRBV12-5,-,CASGFVGGYNEQFF,TGTGCTAGTGGTTTCGTAGGGGGGTACAATGAGCAGTTCTTC
TRBJ2-7,many,TRBV6-4,TRBD2,CASSEKNKNPSGRAYEQYF,TGTGCCAGCAGTGAAAAAAATAAAAACCCTAGCGGGAGGGCCTACGAGCAGTACTTC
TRBJ2-3,-,TRBV6-2/TRBV6-3,-,CASSSPRGWADTQYF,TGTGCCAGCAGTTCTCCGAGGGGGTGGGCAGATACGCAGTATTTT
TRBJ2-3,-,TRBV19,-,CASAPWGQYTDTQYF,TGTGCCAGTGCTCCTTGGGGGCAGTACACAGATACGCAGTATTTT
TRBJ1-4,-,TRBV20-1,TRBD1,CSAQTGIEKLFF,TGCAGTGCCCAGACAGGGATCGAAAAACTGTTTTTT
TRBJ1-3,-,TRBV6-2/TRBV6-3,TRBD1,CATRSAGGF,TGTGCCACCAGGTCGGCAGGGGGTTTT
TRBJ2-5,few,TRBV9,-,CASSVGAIQETQSF,TGTGCCAGCAGCGTTGGGGCCATCCAAGAGACCCAGTCCTTC
TRBJ2-2,many,TRBV7-9,TRBD1,CASSSGTGARGELFF,TGTGCCAGCAGCTCAGGGACAGGGGCTAGAGGGGAGCTGTTTTTT
TRBJ1-5,many,TRBV12-3/TRBV12-4,-,CASSSYSSGRRNQPQHF,TGTGCCAGCAGTTCCTATAGTTCGGGGCGCAGGAATCAGCCCCAGCATTTT
TRBJ2-3,once,TRBV15,TRBD2,CATDSGDTDTQYF,TGTGCCACCGACAGCGGGGACACAGATACGCAGTATTTT
TRBJ1-4,many,TRBV7-8,TRBD1,CASSSQTGTNEKLFF,TGTGCCAGCAGCTCGCAGACAGGGACTAATGAAAAACTGTTTTTT
TRBJ1-5,many,TRBV7-9,-,CASSLAGGNQPQHF,TGTGCCAGCAGCTTAGCTGGGGGCAATCAGCCCCAGCATTTT
TRBJ1-5,many,TRBV7-9,-,CASSLDGYSNQPQHF,TGTGCCAGCAGCCTAGACGGCTATAGCAATCAGCCCCAGCATTTT
TRBJ2-7,many,TRBV25-1,-,CASSVVSPSYEQYF,TGTGCCAGCAGTGTGGTCAGCCCCTCCTACGAGCAGTACTTC
TRBJ2-7,many,TRBV25-1,-,CASGSYEQYF,TGTGCCAGCGGCTCCTACGAGCAGTACTTC
TRBJ2-5,once,TRBV5-1,-,CASSLQLGIGGSAQYF,TGCGCCAGCAGCCTACAGCTCGGGATTGGCGGATCGGCCCAGTACTTC
TRBJ1-5,-,TRBV19,TRBD1,CASSWDSGGNKPQHF,TGTGCCAGTAGCTGGGACAGCGGAGGCAATAAGCCCCAGCATTTC
TRBJ2-7,-,TRBV18,TRBD2,CASSPPGLAGGNSYEQYF,TGTGCCAGCTCACCCCCGGGACTAGCGGGAGGCAATTCCTACGAGCAGTACTTC
TRBJ2-1,many,TRBV7-9,-,CASSPPGTSLDEQFF,TGTGCCAGCAGCCCCCCTGGTACAAGCCTGGATGAGCAGTTCTTC
TRBJ1-1,-,TRBV4-2,-,CASSQVIQGPQPEAFF,TGTGCCAGCAGCCAAGTCATACAGGGTCCTCAGCCTGAAGCTTTCTTT
TRBJ1-4,many,TRBV9,-,CASSVDIQPREKLFF,TGTGCCAGCAGCGTAGACATACAGCCAAGGGAAAAACTGTTTTTT
TRBJ1-6,many,TRBV18,-,CASSLGPHNSPLHF,TGTGCCAGCTCACTTGGACCTCATAATTCACCCCTCCACTTT
TRBJ2-7,many,TRBV7-9,-,CASSSWDGYYEQYF,TGTGCCAGCAGCTCATGGGACGGTTACTACGAGCAGTACTTC
TRBJ1-5,many,TRBV29-1,-,CSVEIQGSNQPQHF,TGCAGCGTTGAAATACAGGGTAGCAATCAGCCCCAGCATTTT
TRBJ2-7,once,TRBV7-2,-,CASSLMGFRGEQYF,TGTGCCAGCAGCTTAATGGGGTTCCGGGGGGAGCAGTACTTC
TRBJ1-4,many,TRBV19,TRBD1,CASTRDRGLQNEKLFF,TGTGCCAGTACCCGGGACAGGGGGCTACAGAATGAAAAACTGTTTTTT
TRBJ2-1,many,TRBV11-2,-,CASSPSSPLLYNEQFF,TGTGCCAGCAGCCCTAGTAGCCCCCTTCTTTACAATGAGCAGTTCTTC